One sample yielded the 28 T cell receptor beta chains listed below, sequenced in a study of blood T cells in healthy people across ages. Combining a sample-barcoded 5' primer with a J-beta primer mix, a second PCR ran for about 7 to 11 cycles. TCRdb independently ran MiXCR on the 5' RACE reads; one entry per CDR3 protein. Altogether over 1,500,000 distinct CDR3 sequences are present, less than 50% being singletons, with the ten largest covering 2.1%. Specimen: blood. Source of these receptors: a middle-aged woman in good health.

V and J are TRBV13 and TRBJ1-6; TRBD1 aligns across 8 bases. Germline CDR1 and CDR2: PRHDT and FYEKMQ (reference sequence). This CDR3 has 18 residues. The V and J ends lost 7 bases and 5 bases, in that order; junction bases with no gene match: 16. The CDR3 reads CASTTRGPGQANNSPLHF. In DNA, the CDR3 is TGTGCCAGCACCACCCGGGGCCCGGGACAGGCAAATAATTCACCCCTCCACTTT.

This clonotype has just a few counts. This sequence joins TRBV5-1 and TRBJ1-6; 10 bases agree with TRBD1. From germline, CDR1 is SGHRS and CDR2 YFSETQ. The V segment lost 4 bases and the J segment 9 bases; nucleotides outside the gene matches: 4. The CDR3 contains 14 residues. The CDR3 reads CASSMGQGTSPLHF. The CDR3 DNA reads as TGCGCCAGCAGCATGGGACAGGGGACTTCACCCCTCCACTTT.

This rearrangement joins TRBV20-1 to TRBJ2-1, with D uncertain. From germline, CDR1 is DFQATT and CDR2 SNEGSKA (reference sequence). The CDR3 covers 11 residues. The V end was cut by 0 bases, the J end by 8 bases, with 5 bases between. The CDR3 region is CSARDYDEQFF. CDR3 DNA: TGCAGTGCTAGAGATTATGATGAGCAGTTCTTC.

For the CDR3, the DNA is TGTGCCAGCAGGGTTGACAGGGTCCAAGAGACCCAGTACTTC. Translated: CASRVDRVQETQYF. This chain connects TRBV7-9 to TRBJ2-5, with 7 bases matching TRBD1. V shed 6 bases, J shed 1 base, and the junction held 5 bases outside the gene matches. CDR1 is SEHNR and CDR2 is FQNEAQ in the germline V gene (reference sequence). The CDR3 has 14 residues. The full variable domain, its missing parts supplied by reference TRBV7-9 and TRBJ2-5, is DTGVSQNPRHKITKRGQNVTFRCDPISEHNRLYWYRQTLGQGPEFLTYFQNEAQLEKSRLLSDRFSAERPKGSFSTLEIQRTEQGDSAMYLCASRVDRVQETQYFGPGTRLLVL.

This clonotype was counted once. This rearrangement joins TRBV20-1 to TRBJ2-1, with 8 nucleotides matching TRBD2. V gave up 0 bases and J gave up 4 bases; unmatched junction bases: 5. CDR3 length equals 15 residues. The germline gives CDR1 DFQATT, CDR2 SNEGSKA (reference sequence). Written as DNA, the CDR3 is TGCAGTGCTAGAGAATCGGGGGGGGGATACAATGAGCAGTTCTTC. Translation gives CSARESGGGYNEQFF.

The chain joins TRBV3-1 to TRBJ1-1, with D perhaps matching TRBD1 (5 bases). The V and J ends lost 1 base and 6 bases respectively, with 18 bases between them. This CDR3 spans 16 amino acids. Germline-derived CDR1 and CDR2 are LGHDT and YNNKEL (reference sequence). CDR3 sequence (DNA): TGTGCCAGCAGCCAAGGGGACGCCGGGACGCTCGCTGAAGCTTTCTTT. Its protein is CASSQGDAGTLAEAFF.

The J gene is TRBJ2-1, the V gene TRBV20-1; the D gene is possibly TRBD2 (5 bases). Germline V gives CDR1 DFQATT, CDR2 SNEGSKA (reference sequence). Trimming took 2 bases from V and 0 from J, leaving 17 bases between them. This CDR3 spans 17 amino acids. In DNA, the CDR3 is TGCAGTGCTAGACTACAAGCGACGGGAATCTCCTACAATGAGCAGTTCTTC. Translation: CSARLQATGISYNEQFF.

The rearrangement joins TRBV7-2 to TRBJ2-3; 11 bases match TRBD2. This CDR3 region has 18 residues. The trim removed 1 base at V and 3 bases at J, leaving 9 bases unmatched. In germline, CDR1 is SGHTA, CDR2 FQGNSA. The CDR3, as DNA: TGTGCCAGCAGCTTAGGCTCACCGGGACTAGCGGAAACAGATACGCAGTATTTT. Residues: CASSLGSPGLAETDTQYF.

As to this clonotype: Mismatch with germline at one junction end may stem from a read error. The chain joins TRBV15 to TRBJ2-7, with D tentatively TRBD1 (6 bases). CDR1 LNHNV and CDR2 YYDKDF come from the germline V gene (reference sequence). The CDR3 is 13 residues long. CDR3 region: CATSYGQSYVQYF. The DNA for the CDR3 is TGTGCCACCAGCTACGGACAGTCCTACGTGCAGTACTTC.

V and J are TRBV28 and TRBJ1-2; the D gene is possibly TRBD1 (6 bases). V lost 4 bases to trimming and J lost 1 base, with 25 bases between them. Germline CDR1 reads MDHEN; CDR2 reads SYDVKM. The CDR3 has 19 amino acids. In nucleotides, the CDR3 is TGTGCCAGCAGTTCAAGGAACGCCGCTAGCAGGGGACATAACTATGGCTACACCTTC. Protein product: CASSSRNAASRGHNYGYTF.

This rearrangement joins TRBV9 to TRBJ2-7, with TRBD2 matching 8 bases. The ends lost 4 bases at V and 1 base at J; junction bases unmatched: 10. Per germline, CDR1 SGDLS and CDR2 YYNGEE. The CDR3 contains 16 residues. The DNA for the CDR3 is TGTGCCAGCAGCCCGAGGACTAGCTCTCTTTCCTACGAGCAGTACTTC. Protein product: CASSPRTSSLSYEQYF.

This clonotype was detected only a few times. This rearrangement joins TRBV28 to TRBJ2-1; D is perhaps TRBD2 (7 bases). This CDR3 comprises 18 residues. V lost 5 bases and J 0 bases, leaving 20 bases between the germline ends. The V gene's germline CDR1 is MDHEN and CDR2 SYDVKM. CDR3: CASSKRDTLLSSYNEQFF. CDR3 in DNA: TGTGCCAGCAGTAAGCGGGACACCCTTTTGAGCTCCTACAATGAGCAGTTCTTC.

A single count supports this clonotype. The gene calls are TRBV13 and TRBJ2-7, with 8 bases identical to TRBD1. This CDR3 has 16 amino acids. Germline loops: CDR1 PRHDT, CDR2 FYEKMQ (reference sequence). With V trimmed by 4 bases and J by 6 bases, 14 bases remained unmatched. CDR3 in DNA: TGTGCCAGCAGCTCCTCCGGGACAGGATCAACCTGCGAGCAGTACTTC. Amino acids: CASSSSGTGSTCEQYF.

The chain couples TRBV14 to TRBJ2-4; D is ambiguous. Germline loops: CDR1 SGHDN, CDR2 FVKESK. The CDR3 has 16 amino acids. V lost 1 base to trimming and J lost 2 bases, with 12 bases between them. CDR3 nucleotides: TGTGCCAGCAGCCAAGTAGCAGGAGCTACCAAAAACATTCAGTACTTC. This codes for CASSQVAGATKNIQYF.

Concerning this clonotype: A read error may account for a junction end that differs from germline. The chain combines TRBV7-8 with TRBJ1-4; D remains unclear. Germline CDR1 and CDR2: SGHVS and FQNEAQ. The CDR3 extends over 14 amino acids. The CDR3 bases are TGTGCCAGCAGCCAAAGGAATCATAATGAAAGACTGTTTTTT. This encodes CASSQRNHNERLFF.

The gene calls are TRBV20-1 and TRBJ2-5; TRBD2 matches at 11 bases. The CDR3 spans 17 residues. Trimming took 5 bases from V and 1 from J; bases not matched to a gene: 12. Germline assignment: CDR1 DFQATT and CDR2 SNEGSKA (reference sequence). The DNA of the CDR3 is TGCAGTGCTCTCCCGGGGTTGGGGACTAGCGGCCAAGAGACCCAGTACTTC. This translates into CSALPGLGTSGQETQYF.

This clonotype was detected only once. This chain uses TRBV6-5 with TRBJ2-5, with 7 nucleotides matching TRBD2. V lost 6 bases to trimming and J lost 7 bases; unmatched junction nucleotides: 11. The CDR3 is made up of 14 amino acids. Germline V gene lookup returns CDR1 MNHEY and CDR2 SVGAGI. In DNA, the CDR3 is TGTGCCAGCAGAGAAAGAGCGGGGCCAGTGACCCAGTACTTC. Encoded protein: CASRERAGPVTQYF.

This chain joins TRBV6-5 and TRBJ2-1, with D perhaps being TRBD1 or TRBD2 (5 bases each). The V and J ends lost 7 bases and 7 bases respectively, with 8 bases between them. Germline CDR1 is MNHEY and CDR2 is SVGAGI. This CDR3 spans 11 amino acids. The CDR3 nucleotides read TGTGCCAGCAATTGGGGGAATGAGCAGTTCTTC. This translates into CASNWGNEQFF.

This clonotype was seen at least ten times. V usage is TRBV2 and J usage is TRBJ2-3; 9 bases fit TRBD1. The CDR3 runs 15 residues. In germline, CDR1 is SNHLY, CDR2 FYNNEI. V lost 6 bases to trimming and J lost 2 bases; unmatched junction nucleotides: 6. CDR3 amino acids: CASSADRGFTDTQYF. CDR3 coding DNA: TGTGCCAGCAGCGCCGACAGGGGGTTCACAGATACGCAGTATTTT.

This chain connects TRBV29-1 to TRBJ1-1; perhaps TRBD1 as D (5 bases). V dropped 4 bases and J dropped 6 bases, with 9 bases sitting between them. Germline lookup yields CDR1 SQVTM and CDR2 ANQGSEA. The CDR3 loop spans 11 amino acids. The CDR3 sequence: CSVAGRAEAFF. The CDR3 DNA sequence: TGCAGCGTTGCCGGCAGGGCTGAAGCTTTCTTT.

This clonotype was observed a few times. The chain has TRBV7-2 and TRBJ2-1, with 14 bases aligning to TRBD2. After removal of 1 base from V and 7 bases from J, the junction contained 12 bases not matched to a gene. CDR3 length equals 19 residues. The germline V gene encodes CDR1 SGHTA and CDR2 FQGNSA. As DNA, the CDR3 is TGTGCCAGCAGCTTAGAGGCGGGACTAGCGGGGGTTCTCGGGAATGAGCAGTTCTTC. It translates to CASSLEAGLAGVLGNEQFF.

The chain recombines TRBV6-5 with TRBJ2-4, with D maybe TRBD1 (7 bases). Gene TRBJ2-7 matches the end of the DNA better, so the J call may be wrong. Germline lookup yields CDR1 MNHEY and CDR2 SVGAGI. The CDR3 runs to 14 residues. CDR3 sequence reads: CASSSPAGQSEQYF. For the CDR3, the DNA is TGTGCCAGCAGTTCCCCCGCGGGACAGAGCGAGCAGTACTTC.

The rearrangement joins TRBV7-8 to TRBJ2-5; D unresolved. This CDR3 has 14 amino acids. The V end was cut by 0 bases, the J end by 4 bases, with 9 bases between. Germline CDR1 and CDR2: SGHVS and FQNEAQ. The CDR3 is CASSLARLRETQYF. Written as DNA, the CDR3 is TGTGCCAGCAGCTTAGCCAGGCTCCGAGAGACCCAGTACTTC.

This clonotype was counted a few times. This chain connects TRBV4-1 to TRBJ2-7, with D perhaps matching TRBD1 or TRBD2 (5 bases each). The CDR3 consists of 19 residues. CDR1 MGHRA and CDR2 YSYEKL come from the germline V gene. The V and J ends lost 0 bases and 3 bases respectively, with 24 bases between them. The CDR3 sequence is CASSQDRSASGPIRYEQYF. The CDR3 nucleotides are TGCGCCAGCAGCCAAGACCGGTCAGCTTCGGGGCCGATACGCTACGAGCAGTACTTC.

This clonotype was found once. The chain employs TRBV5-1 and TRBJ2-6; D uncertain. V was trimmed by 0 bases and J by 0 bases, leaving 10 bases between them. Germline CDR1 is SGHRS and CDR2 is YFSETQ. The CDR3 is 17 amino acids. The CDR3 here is CASSLAWVDSGANVLTF. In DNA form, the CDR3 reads TGCGCCAGCAGCTTGGCCTGGGTTGACTCTGGGGCCAACGTCCTGACTTTC.

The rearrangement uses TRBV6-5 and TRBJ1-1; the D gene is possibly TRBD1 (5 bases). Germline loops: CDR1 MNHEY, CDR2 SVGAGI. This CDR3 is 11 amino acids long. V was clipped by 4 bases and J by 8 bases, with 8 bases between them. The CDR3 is CASSSTGEAFF. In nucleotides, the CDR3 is TGTGCCAGCAGTTCTACAGGAGAAGCTTTCTTT.

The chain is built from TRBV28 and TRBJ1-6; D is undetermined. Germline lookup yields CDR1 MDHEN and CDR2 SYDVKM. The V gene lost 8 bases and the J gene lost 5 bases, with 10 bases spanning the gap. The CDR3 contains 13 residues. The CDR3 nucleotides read TGTGCCAGCTTTGCGGGGAATAATTCACCCCTCCACTTT. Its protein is CASFAGNNSPLHF.

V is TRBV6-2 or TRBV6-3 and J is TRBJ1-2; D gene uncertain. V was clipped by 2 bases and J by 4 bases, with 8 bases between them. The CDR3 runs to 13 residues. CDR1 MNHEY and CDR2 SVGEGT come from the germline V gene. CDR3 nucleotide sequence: TGTGCCAGCAGTTACAGTAACGGCTATGGCTACACCTTC. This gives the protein CASSYSNGYGYTF.